The 25 T cell receptor beta chains in this list originate from one sample, sequenced in a study of blood T cells in healthy people across ages. Using a J-beta primer mix together with a sample-barcoded 5' primer, a second PCR was run for roughly 6 to 12 cycles. TCRdb ran MiXCR on the 5' RACE reads and lists one entry per CDR3 protein. In the table there are 550,000 to 750,000 distinct CDR3 sequences, 20% to 25% of which are singletons. The specimen was blood. The receptors derive from a man aged 65 to 79 in good health.

The rearrangement joins TRBV30 to TRBJ2-5; a possible D gene is TRBD1 (6 bases). The DNA end is a closer match to TRBJ2-7, so the J assignment may be wrong. The CDR3 has 12 amino acids. Germline-derived CDR1 and CDR2 are GTSNPN and SVGIG (reference sequence). This chain's CDR3 is CASSGHTYEQYF. The CDR3 DNA follows: TGTGCCTCCTCGGGACACACCTACGAGCAGTACTTC.

The chain is built from TRBV7-9 and TRBJ2-5; D is ambiguous. The V and J ends lost 1 base and 5 bases respectively, with 11 bases between them. The CDR3 has 14 amino acids. From germline, CDR1 is SEHNR and CDR2 FQNEAQ (reference sequence). The CDR3 region is CASSLDFSSETQYF. CDR3 in DNA: TGTGCCAGCAGCTTAGACTTTAGCAGTGAGACCCAGTACTTC.

For the CDR3, the DNA is TGCGCCAGCAGCTTGGAAAGGCAGGGTATGAATGAGCAGTTCTTC. The encoded protein is CASSLERQGMNEQFF. This chain connects TRBV5-1 to TRBJ2-5, with D possibly matching TRBD1 (5 bases). The DNA end lines up better with TRBJ2-1; the J call may be wrong. CDR1 SGHRS and CDR2 YFSETQ come from the germline V gene. The CDR3 is made up of 15 amino acids.

The chain employs TRBV6-1 and TRBJ2-1; 11 bases line up with TRBD2. This CDR3 has 14 amino acids. Germline lookup yields CDR1 MNHNS and CDR2 SASEGT. The CDR3 loop reads CTTALAGGHNEQFF. Written as DNA, the CDR3 is TGTACTACCGCCCTAGCGGGGGGACACAATGAGCAGTTCTTC.

This clonotype was observed many times. This chain links TRBV4-3 with TRBJ2-5; TRBD1 is a possible D gene (6 bases). V lost 1 base to trimming and J lost 5 bases, with 8 bases between them. This CDR3 is 13 amino acids long. CDR1 and CDR2 (germline): LGHNA, YSLEER. The CDR3 coding sequence is TGCGCCAGCAGCCAAGGTCAGGGGGAGACCCAGTACTTC. It specifies CASSQGQGETQYF.

The chain joins TRBV5-1 to TRBJ2-7, with D maybe TRBD2 (5 bases). Germline lookup yields CDR1 SGHRS and CDR2 YFSETQ. The CDR3 is 16 residues long. V gave up 0 bases and J gave up 2 bases, with 15 bases separating them. The CDR3 DNA reads TGCGCCAGCAGCTTGGTCGGGGAAGTAGTCGCCTACGAGCAGTACTTC. It is translated as CASSLVGEVVAYEQYF.

The chain employs TRBV10-3 and TRBJ2-7; TRBD2 is a possible D gene (6 bases). CDR3 length: 15 residues. Germline V lookup: CDR1 ENHRY, CDR2 SYGVKD. Trimming pared 4 bases from V and 3 bases from J, leaving 16 bases between. CDR3 in DNA: TGTGCCATCAGTGGGGCCGGGAGCGGAGGCTACGAGCAGTACTTC. Encoded protein: CAISGAGSGGYEQYF.

The chain joins TRBV5-6 to TRBJ2-1; D is ambiguous. CDR3 size: 13 residues. CDR1 SGHDT and CDR2 YYEEEE come from the germline V gene. The V and J ends lost 4 bases and 5 bases respectively, with 10 bases between them. The CDR3 nucleotides are TGTGCCAGCAGCCCTAGGGTCCACAATGAGCAGTTCTTC. Amino acids: CASSPRVHNEQFF.

Details on this clonotype: One junction end disagrees with the germline gene, perhaps due to a read error. This rearrangement joins TRBV28 to TRBJ2-3; 7 bases agree with TRBD2. Per the germline V gene, CDR1 is MDHEN and CDR2 is SYDVKM. This CDR3 has 15 residues. In DNA form, the CDR3 reads TGTGCCAGCGGTTTAGGGACTACGGGCACAGATGCGCAGTATTTT. Translated, it gives CASGLGTTGTDAQYF.

The J gene is TRBJ2-5, the V gene TRBV4-2; possibly TRBD1 for D (5 bases). There are 14 residues in the CDR3. Per germline, CDR1 LGHNA and CDR2 YNFKEQ. Trimming took off 1 base at V and 9 bases at J, with 15 bases between the two ends. The CDR3 loop is CASSQVGVGEAQYF. CDR3 DNA: TGTGCCAGCAGCCAAGTAGGAGTAGGGGAAGCCCAGTACTTC.

The chain links TRBV3-1 to TRBJ1-4; TRBD1 might be the D (6 bases). Germline V lookup: CDR1 LGHDT, CDR2 YNNKEL (reference sequence). This CDR3 spans 14 amino acids. V lost 4 bases and J lost 10, with 16 bases in between. CDR3 region: CASSRDKGFVKLFF. The CDR3, as DNA: TGTGCCAGCAGCCGGGACAAGGGGTTCGTAAAACTGTTTTTT.

This clonotype was recorded a few times. The V call is TRBV5-5, the J call TRBJ2-7; D gene unclear. The CDR3 totals 13 residues. Trimming left V 3 bases short and J 5 bases short, with 12 bases between. The germline V gene has CDR1 SGHKS and CDR2 YYEKEE (reference sequence). CDR3 DNA: TGTGCCAGCAGCTACCTAGAAAACCACGAGCAGTACTTC. Its translation: CASSYLENHEQYF.

This clonotype occurred many times. The chain joins TRBV6-5 to TRBJ2-5; no clear D gene. The CDR3 spans 12 residues. Germline V gives CDR1 MNHEY, CDR2 SVGAGI. V lost 6 bases and J lost 5, with 10 bases in between. CDR3 nucleotide sequence: TGTGCCAGCAGCAACCTGCGGGAGACCCAGTACTTC. Translating gives CASSNLRETQYF.

J is TRBJ2-5 and V is TRBV7-2, with 10 bases matching TRBD2. The J call is uncertain, as TRBJ2-7 better fits the DNA end. This CDR3 is built from 17 residues. The germline gives CDR1 SGHTA, CDR2 FQGNSA. The CDR3 DNA is TGTGCCAGCAGCTTAAGGCAAGCGGGAGGGAGCTCCTACGAGCAGTACTTC. This encodes CASSLRQAGGSSYEQYF.

The chain recombines TRBV6-4 with TRBJ2-1, with TRBD2 matching over 10 bases. The V segment lost 6 bases and the J segment 6 bases; nucleotides outside the gene matches: 8. The CDR3 has 15 residues. Germline CDR1 reads MRHNA; CDR2 reads SNTAGT. CDR3 amino acids: CASSVAGGPCNEQFF. In DNA, the CDR3 is TGTGCCAGCAGCGTAGCGGGAGGACCCTGCAATGAGCAGTTCTTC.

About this clonotype itself: A much more abundant neighbour one base away suggests this may be a read error. The chain couples TRBV7-7 to TRBJ2-5, with 14 bases identical to TRBD2. The germline V gene has CDR1 SSHAT and CDR2 FNYEAQ (reference sequence). This CDR3 comprises 18 residues. The CDR3 DNA reads as TGTGCTAGCAGCTTATTGAGGACTAGCGGGGGGAGTGTGGAGACCCAGTACTTC. Translation gives CASSLLRTSGGSVETQYF.

V and J are TRBV6-2 or TRBV6-3 and TRBJ2-7, with D perhaps TRBD2 (5 bases). The germline gives CDR1 MNHEY, CDR2 SVGEGT. There are 14 residues in the CDR3. V was clipped by 8 bases and J by 3 bases, with 17 bases between them. This CDR3 reads CASVVREPFYEQYF. CDR3 DNA: TGTGCCAGCGTGGTGAGGGAACCTTTCTACGAGCAGTACTTC.

A word on this clonotype: Compared with germline, one end of the junction differs, possibly owing to a read error. The V call is TRBV28, the J call TRBJ2-1; no reliable D call. The germline CDR1 and CDR2 sequences are MDHEN and SYDVKM. The CDR3 has 15 residues. The CDR3 is CASGLGTYSYNEQFF. CDR3 in DNA: TGTGCCAGCGGTTTAGGAACTTACTCCTACAATGAGCAGTTCTTC. Looking up the rest from reference TRBV28 and TRBJ2-1 gives the full variable domain: DVKVTQSSRYLVKRTGEKVFLECVQDMDHENMFWYRQDPGLGLRLIYFSYDVKMKEKGDIPEGYSVSREKKERFSLILESASTNQTSMYLCASGLGTYSYNEQFFGPGTRLTVL.

This clonotype has more than one count but fewer than ten. The rearrangement joins TRBV2 to TRBJ2-5; 9 bases match TRBD2. The tail of the sequence fits TRBJ2-7 better, so the J call may be wrong. From germline, CDR1 is SNHLY and CDR2 FYNNEI. CDR3 size: 14 residues. CDR3 coding DNA: TGTGCCAGCAATCGACTAGCGGACTCCTACGAGCAGTACTTC. Encoded protein: CASNRLADSYEQYF.

This chain links TRBV6-5 with TRBJ2-5; maybe TRBD1 (5 bases). With 3 bases removed from V and 2 bases from J, the gap between germline ends came to 13 bases. Germline V gene data show CDR1 as MNHEY and CDR2 as SVGAGI. This CDR3 comprises 15 residues. CDR3 residues: CASSYRQGLQETQYF. CDR3 sequence (DNA): TGTGCCAGCAGTTATAGGCAGGGTCTACAAGAGACCCAGTACTTC.

The chain combines TRBV6-6 with TRBJ1-2; 10 nucleotides agree with TRBD1. Trimming removed 6 bases from V and 7 bases from J; junction bases left unmatched: 2. Germline values: CDR1 MNHNY, CDR2 SVGAGI (reference sequence). This CDR3 has 12 residues. The CDR3 protein is CASRGQGSGYTF. The DNA for the CDR3 is TGTGCCAGCAGGGGACAGGGGAGTGGCTACACCTTC.

This clonotype was detected a few times. The conserved closing phenylalanine or tryptophan is absent in this CDR3, likely reflecting a read error. J is TRBJ2-7 and V is TRBV7-2; unclear D gene. The CDR3 extends over 13 amino acids. Germline CDR1 reads SGHTA; CDR2 reads FQGNSA. The V gene lost 4 bases and the J gene lost 6 bases, with 13 bases spanning the gap. The chain's CDR3 is CASSSFGDGEQYL. CDR3 nucleotides: TGTGCCAGCAGCTCGTTTGGCGATGGCGAGCAGTACCTC.

The V gene is TRBV28, the J gene TRBJ2-5; D may be TRBD2 (6 bases). The J call is uncertain, as TRBJ2-7 better fits the DNA end. CDR1 and CDR2 from the germline V gene are MDHEN and SYDVKM. The length of the CDR3 is 12 residues. This chain's CDR3 is CASRAGLNEQYF. The CDR3 DNA reads as TGTGCCAGCAGAGCTGGACTAAACGAGCAGTACTTC.

This clonotype appeared a few times. This chain joins TRBV7-2 and TRBJ2-5; perhaps TRBD1 as D (5 bases). CDR1 is SGHTA, CDR2 FQGNSA, per germline. CDR3 length equals 14 residues. V lost 4 bases and J lost 1, with 10 bases in between. The CDR3 spells CASSYDSVQETQYF. Written as DNA, the CDR3 is TGTGCCAGCAGCTACGACAGCGTCCAAGAGACCCAGTACTTC.

About this clonotype: At one of its ends the junction is not consistent with the germline gene, which may arise from a read error. V gene TRBV7-7 combines with J gene TRBJ2-3; D is undetermined. The CDR3 covers 14 residues. CDR1 is SSHAT and CDR2 is FNYEAQ in the germline V gene (reference sequence). CDR3: CASSTPDSTDTQYF. CDR3 nucleotide sequence: TGTGCTAGCAGCACCCCGGACAGCACAGATACGCAGTATTTT.